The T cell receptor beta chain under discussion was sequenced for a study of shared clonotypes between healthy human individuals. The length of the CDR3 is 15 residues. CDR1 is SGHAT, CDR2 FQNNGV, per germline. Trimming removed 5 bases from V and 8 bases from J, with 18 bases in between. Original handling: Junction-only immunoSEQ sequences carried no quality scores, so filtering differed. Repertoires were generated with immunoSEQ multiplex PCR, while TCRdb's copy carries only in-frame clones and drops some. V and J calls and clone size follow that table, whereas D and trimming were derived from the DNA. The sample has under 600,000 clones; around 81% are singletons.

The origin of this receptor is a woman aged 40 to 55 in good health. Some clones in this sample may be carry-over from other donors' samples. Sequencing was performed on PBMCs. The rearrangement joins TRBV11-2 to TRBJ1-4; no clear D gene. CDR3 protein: CASSLGRREREKLFF. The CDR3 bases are TGTGCCAGCAGCCTCGGACGGCGCGAGAGAGAAAAACTGTTTTTT. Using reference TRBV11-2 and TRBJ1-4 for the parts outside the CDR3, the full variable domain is EAGVAQSPRYKIIEKRQSVAFWCNPISGHATLYWYQQILGQGPKLLIQFQNNGVVDDSQLPKDRFSAERLKGVDSTLKIQPAKLEDSAVYLCASSLGRREREKLFFGSGTQLSVL.